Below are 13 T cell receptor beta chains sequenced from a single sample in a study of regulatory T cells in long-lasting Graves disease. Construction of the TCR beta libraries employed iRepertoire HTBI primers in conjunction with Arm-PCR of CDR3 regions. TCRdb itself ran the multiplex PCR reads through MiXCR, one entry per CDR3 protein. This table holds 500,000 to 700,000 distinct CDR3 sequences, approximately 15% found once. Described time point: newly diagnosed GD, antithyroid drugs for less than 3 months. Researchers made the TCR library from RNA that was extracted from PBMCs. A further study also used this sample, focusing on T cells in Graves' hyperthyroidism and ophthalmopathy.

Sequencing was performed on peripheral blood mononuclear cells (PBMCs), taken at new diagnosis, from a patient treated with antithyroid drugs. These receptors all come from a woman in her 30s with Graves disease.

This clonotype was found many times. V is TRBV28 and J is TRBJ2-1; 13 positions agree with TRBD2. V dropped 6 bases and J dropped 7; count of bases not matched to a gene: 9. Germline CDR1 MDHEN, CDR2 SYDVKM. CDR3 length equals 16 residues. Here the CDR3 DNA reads TGTGCCAGCAGCCTTTTAGGACTAGCGGGAGTGAATGAGCAGTTCTTC. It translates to CASSLLGLAGVNEQFF. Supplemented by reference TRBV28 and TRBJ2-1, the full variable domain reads DVKVTQSSRYLVKRTGEKVFLECVQDMDHENMFWYRQDPGLGLRLIYFSYDVKMKEKGDIPEGYSVSREKKERFSLILESASTNQTSMYLCASSLLGLAGVNEQFFGPGTRLTVL.

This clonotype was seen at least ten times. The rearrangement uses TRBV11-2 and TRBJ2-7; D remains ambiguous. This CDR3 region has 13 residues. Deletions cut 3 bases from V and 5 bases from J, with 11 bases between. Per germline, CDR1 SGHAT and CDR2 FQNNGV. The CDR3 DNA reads TGTGCCAGCAGCTTGTACAGTCCACACGAGCAGTACTTC. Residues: CASSLYSPHEQYF.

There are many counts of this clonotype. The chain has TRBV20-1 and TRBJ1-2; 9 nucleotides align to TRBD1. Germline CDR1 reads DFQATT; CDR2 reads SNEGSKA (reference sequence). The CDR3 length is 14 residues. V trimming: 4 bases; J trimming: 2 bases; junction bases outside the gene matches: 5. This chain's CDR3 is CSATGQGRNYGYTF. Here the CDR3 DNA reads TGCAGTGCTACCGGACAGGGGCGAAACTATGGCTACACCTTC.

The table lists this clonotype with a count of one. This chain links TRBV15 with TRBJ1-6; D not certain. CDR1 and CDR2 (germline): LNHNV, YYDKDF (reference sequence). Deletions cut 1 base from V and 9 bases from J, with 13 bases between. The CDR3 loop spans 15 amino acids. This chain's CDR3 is CATSRVKGTPSPLHF. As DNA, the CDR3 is TGTGCCACCAGCAGAGTCAAGGGTACGCCTTCACCCCTCCACTTT.

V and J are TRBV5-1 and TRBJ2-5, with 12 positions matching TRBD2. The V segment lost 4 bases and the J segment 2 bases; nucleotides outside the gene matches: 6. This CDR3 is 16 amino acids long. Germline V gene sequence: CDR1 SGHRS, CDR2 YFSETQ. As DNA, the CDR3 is TGCGCCAGCAGCGGATTACTAGCGGGAGGACAAGAGACCCAGTACTTC. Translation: CASSGLLAGGQETQYF.

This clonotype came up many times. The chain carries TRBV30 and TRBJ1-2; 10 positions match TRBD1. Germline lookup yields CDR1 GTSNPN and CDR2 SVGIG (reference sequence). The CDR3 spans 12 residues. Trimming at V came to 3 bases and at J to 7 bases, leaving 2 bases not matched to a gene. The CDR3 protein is CAWSGQGGGYTF. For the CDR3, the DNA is TGTGCCTGGAGCGGACAGGGGGGTGGCTACACCTTC.

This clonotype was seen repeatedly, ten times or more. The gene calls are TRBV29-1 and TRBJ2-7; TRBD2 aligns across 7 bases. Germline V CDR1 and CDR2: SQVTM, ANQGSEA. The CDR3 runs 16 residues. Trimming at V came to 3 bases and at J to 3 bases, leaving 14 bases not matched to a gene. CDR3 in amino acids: CSVESNRGDGFYEQYF. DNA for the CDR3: TGCAGCGTTGAGAGTAATCGGGGGGACGGGTTCTACGAGCAGTACTTC.

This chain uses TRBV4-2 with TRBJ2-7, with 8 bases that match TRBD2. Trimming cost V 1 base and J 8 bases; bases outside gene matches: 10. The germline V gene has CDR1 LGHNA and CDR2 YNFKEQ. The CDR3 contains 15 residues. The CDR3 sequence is CASSQVMGAGVKQYF. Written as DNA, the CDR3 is TGTGCCAGCAGCCAAGTGATGGGAGCGGGAGTAAAGCAGTACTTC.

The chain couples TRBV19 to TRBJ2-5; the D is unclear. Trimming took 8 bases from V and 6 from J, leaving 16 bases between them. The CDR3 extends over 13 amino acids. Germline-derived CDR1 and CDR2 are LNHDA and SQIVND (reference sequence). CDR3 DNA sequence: TGTGCCAGTGCAGCCAGTTCGCAAAAGACCCAGTACTTC. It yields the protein CASAASSQKTQYF.

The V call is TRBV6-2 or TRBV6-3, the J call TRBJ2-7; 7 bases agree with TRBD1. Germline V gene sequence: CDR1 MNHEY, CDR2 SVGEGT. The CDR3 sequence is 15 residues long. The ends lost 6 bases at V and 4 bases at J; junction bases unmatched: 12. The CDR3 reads CASRDLGTVRYEQYF. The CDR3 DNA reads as TGTGCCAGCAGGGACCTCGGGACAGTTAGATACGAGCAGTACTTC.

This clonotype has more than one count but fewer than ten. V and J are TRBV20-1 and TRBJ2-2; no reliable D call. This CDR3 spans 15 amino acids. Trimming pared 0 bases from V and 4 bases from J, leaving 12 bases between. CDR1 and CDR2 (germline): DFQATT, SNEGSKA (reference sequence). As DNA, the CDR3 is TGCAGTGCTAGAGATAACCGGAAAATCACCGGGGAGCTGTTTTTT. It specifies CSARDNRKITGELFF.

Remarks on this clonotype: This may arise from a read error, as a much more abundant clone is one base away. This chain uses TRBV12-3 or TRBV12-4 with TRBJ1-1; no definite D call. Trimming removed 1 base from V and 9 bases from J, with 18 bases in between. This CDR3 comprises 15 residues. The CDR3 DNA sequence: TGTGCCAGCAGTTTAGATGTGGTTATCGTCCCTAAAGCTTTCTTT. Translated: CASSLDVVIVPKAFF.

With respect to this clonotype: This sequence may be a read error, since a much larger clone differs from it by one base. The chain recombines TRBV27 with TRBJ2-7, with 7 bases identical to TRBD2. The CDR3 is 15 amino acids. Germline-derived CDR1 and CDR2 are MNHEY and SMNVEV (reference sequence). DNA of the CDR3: TGTCCCAGCAGTTTTCAGGCGGGAGTGTCCTACGAGCAGTACTTC. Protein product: CPSSFQAGVSYEQYF.